A selection of T cell receptor beta chains follows, all from one sample in a study of blood T cell repertoires in COVID-19. Sequenced by immunoSEQ multiplex PCR; TCRdb stores in-frame clones only, minus some. The table lists about 300,000 clones, over 85% of them singletons. Sample: PBMCs or T cells enriched from blood (not recorded which). Receptor source: a woman between 45 and 65 years old who had been exposed to COVID-19. The CDR3 runs from the conserved cysteine through the conserved F or W. D genes are given only for firm matches. Clone size is stated in some rows and not others, as once, few, many or a class when expanded.

v_call	j_call	clone_size	d_call	cdr3_nt	cdr3_aa
TRBV12-5	TRBJ2-7	.	.	TGTGCTAGTGGTCATGGGGCAGGTCCAAAATACGAGCAGTACTTC	CASGHGAGPKYEQYF
TRBV7-2	TRBJ2-5	.	.	TGTGCCAGCAGCCCTAGCATTCCCCAGTACTTC	CASSPSIPQYF
TRBV27	TRBJ1-4	.	.	TGTGCCAGCAGATATGCAGGGATCACTACGGCTAATGAAAAACTGTTTTTT	CASRYAGITTANEKLFF
TRBV7-8	TRBJ2-2	.	TRBD1	TGTGCCAGCAGCTTAACACAGGGGACCGGGGAGCTGTTTTTT	CASSLTQGTGELFF
TRBV5-1	TRBJ1-3	.	.	TGCGCCAGCAGCGCGGATGGAGGCTCTGGAAACACCATATATTTT	CASSADGGSGNTIYF
TRBV27	TRBJ1-6	.	TRBD1	TGTGCCAGCAGTCGGGACAGGTACTATAATTCACCCCTCCACTTT	CASSRDRYYNSPLHF
TRBV30	TRBJ2-1	.	TRBD2	TGTGCCTGGAGACTAGCGGGGGGCGAGCAGTTCTTC	CAWRLAGGEQFF
TRBV5-4	TRBJ2-7	.	TRBD1	TGTGCCAGCAGCGTAAGACAGGGCTCCTACGAGCAGTACTTC	CASSVRQGSYEQYF
TRBV25-1	TRBJ2-7	few	.	TGTGCCAGCACCGGGCGGGGGCGCGGGTACGAGCAGTACTTC	CASTGRGRGYEQYF
TRBV7-2	TRBJ2-3	.	TRBD1	TGTGCCAGCAGCTTAGGGGGACAGGGGGTCACAGATACGCAGTATTTT	CASSLGGQGVTDTQYF
TRBV19	TRBJ2-7	few	TRBD1	TGTGCCAGTAGCGCCGGACAGGCATACGAGCAGTACTTC	CASSAGQAYEQYF
TRBV4-2	TRBJ2-5	.	TRBD2	TGTGCCAGCAGCCAAGAAGGTCCTAGCGGGGTTGAAGAGACCCAGTACTTC	CASSQEGPSGVEETQYF
TRBV5-1	TRBJ1-4	.	.	TGCGCCAGCAGCCCTACGCGGGAGTCGGGTAATGAAAAACTGTTTTTT	CASSPTRESGNEKLFF
TRBV21-1	TRBJ2-4	once	.	TGTGCCAGCAGGGATGACAGAGCGAAAAACATTCAGTACTTC	CASRDDRAKNIQYF
TRBV5-4	TRBJ2-3	.	.	TGTGCCAGCAGCTTATCAAGCCCTACAGATACGCAGTATTTT	CASSLSSPTDTQYF
TRBV7-8	TRBJ1-1	.	TRBD1	TGTGCCAGCAGCTTCCCCGCCGGGACAGGGAGGACTGAAGCTTTCTTT	CASSFPAGTGRTEAFF
TRBV30	TRBJ2-7	.	TRBD1	TGTGCCTGGAGGGACAGGGGGTCGGAGGAGCAGTACTTC	CAWRDRGSEEQYF
TRBV5-1	TRBJ2-3	.	.	TGCGCCAGCAGCAACGGGGATAGCACAGATACGCAGTATTTT	CASSNGDSTDTQYF
TRBV5-1	TRBJ1-1	.	TRBD1	TGCGCCAGCAGCAAGGGGGCAGACACTGAAGCTTTCTTT	CASSKGADTEAFF
TRBV7-2	TRBJ2-6	once	TRBD1	TGTGCCAGCAGCTTAGGGACAGGCAACGTCCTGACTTTC	CASSLGTGNVLTF
TRBV7-2	TRBJ2-3	.	.	TGTGCCAGCAGCTCAAGGGGACTGCGATCTAGCACAGATACGCAGTATTTT	CASSSRGLRSSTDTQYF
TRBV18	TRBJ1-2	.	.	TGTGCCAGCTCACCCGTCGCAGGGTTAGAGGGCTACACCTTC	CASSPVAGLEGYTF
TRBV11-2	TRBJ1-6	.	TRBD1	TGTGCCAGCAGCTTAGAAGCCTTTCGGACAGGGAGGGAATCACCCCTCCACTTT	CASSLEAFRTGRESPLHF
TRBV4-1	TRBJ2-1	.	TRBD2	TGCGCCAGCAGCCAAGCCCCCAGGGCGCGGGGGGGCCTTGGTGAGCAGTTCTTC	CASSQAPRARGGLGEQFF
TRBV11-2	TRBJ2-7	.	.	TGTGCCAGCAGCTCCGGGGGGCAGGGATGGTCCTCCTACGAGCAGTACTTC	CASSSGGQGWSSYEQYF